These 8 T cell receptor beta chains came from one sample sequenced in a study of shared clonotypes between healthy human individuals. Sequencing was performed with immunoSEQ multiplex PCR; in TCRdb, only in-frame clones are kept and a portion is missing. The repertoire consists of roughly 2,300,000 clones, with about nine tenths occurring once and the leading ten covering 0.37%. What was sequenced was naive CD4+ T cells from PBMCs. Subset indicated: CD45RA+ positively selected. The receptors shown here come from a man younger than 35 in good health. Some clones in this sample may be carry-over from other donors' samples.

The CDR3 loop is CASSIEGTADTQYF. The DNA of the CDR3 is TGTGCCAGTAGTATAGAAGGGACCGCAGATACGCAGTATTTT. The rearrangement uses TRBV19 and TRBJ2-3, with D perhaps being TRBD1 or TRBD2 (5 bases each). From germline, CDR1 is LNHDA and CDR2 SQIVND (reference sequence). V shed 0 bases and J shed 4 bases, with 8 bases lying between them. The CDR3 length is 14 residues.

This clone was seen a single time. V and J are TRBV6-5 and TRBJ1-1, with D uncertain. Trimming cost V 7 bases and J 5 bases, with 14 bases left between them. The CDR3 is made up of 13 amino acids. CDR1 and CDR2 from the germline V gene are MNHEY and SVGAGI. The CDR3 reads CASTQPLGTEAFF. DNA for the CDR3: TGTGCCAGCACCCAACCATTGGGGACTGAAGCTTTCTTT.

The V call is TRBV7-8, the J call TRBJ1-2, with a possible D match to TRBD1 (5 bases). V was pared by 0 bases and J by 8 bases, with 10 bases between. In germline, CDR1 is SGHVS, CDR2 FQNEAQ. The CDR3 extends over 13 amino acids. As DNA, the CDR3 is TGTGCCAGCAGCTTAGCTAGGGGTCGCGGCTACACCTTC. As protein: CASSLARGRGYTF.

Details on this clone: Other DNA sequences in this specimen translate into the identical CDR3. The rearrangement links TRBV7-8 to TRBJ2-5; the D call may be TRBD1 or TRBD2 (5 bases each). The germline V gene encodes CDR1 SGHVS and CDR2 FQNEAQ. Trimming removed 5 bases at V and 1 base at J, with 11 bases between. This CDR3 is built from 14 residues. The CDR3 loop reads CASSLSGPQETQYF. For the CDR3, the DNA is TGTGCCAGCAGCCTGTCGGGGCCCCAAGAGACCCAGTACTTC.

The V gene is TRBV25-1, the J gene TRBJ2-3; D tentatively reads TRBD1 or TRBD2 (5 bases each). The germline V and J ends were trimmed by 7 bases and 3 bases, with 11 bases remaining between them. The germline gives CDR1 MGHDK, CDR2 SYGVNS. There are 13 residues in the CDR3. CDR3 nucleotides: TGTGCCAGCATGAGAGGGGTTACAGATACGCAGTATTTT. Its protein product is CASMRGVTDTQYF.

Only one count was recorded for this clone. The chain joins TRBV7-9 to TRBJ2-7; the D call may be TRBD1 or TRBD2 (6 bases each). Looked up from germline, CDR1 is SEHNR and CDR2 is FQNEAQ (reference sequence). This CDR3 has 14 amino acids. V was clipped by 8 bases and J by 5 bases, with 19 bases between them. This CDR3 is CASGTGGSVNEQYF. The CDR3 bases are TGTGCCAGCGGGACCGGGGGCTCTGTGAACGAGCAGTACTTC. Full variable domain (outside the CDR3, taken from reference TRBV7-9 and TRBJ2-7): DTGVSQNPRHKITKRGQNVTFRCDPISEHNRLYWYRQTLGQGPEFLTYFQNEAQLEKSRLLSDRFSAERPKGSFSTLEIQRTEQGDSAMYLCASGTGGSVNEQYFGPGTRLTVT.

This chain joins TRBV7-9 and TRBJ2-7; TRBD2 matches 11 bases. Trimming took 4 bases from V and 5 from J; bases not matched to a gene: 4. Germline V gene lookup returns CDR1 SEHNR and CDR2 FQNEAQ (reference sequence). CDR3 length equals 14 residues. The CDR3 nucleotides read TGTGCCAGCAGCTATACTAGCGGGAGTAACGAGCAGTACTTC. Its translation is CASSYTSGSNEQYF.

The V gene is TRBV7-2, the J gene TRBJ1-2; the D gene is possibly TRBD1 (6 bases). The V gene lost 8 bases and the J gene lost 6 bases, with 16 bases spanning the gap. CDR1 and CDR2 from the germline V gene are SGHTA and FQGNSA. The CDR3 runs 13 residues. The chain's CDR3 is CASGYRGSDGYTF. For the CDR3, the DNA is TGTGCCAGCGGTTATAGGGGGAGTGATGGCTACACCTTC.